The next 29 T cell receptor beta chains were all read from a single sample in a study of T cell clones after liver transplantation. Data came from immunoSEQ multiplex PCR; TCRdb stores just in-frame clones and leaves some out. The sample has more than 95,000 clones; 80% to 85% are singletons. Sequencing was performed on CD4+ T cells from blood, taken before liver transplant. The receptors originated from a human donor who received a liver transplant.

This sequence joins TRBV5-1 and TRBJ1-3; D possibly corresponds to TRBD1 (5 bases). Looked up from germline, CDR1 is SGHRS and CDR2 is YFSETQ. The CDR3 extends over 16 amino acids. Trimming took off 0 bases at V and 0 bases at J, with 10 bases between the two ends. This chain's CDR3 is CASSLGQLNSGNTIYF. Written as DNA, the CDR3 is TGCGCCAGCAGCTTGGGACAGCTAAACTCTGGAAACACCATATATTTT.

In this sample, this clone turned up many times. This sequence joins TRBV19 and TRBJ2-7; TRBD1 matches 7 bases. From germline, CDR1 is LNHDA and CDR2 SQIVND (reference sequence). With 5 bases clipped from V and 6 bases from J, the junction kept 4 bases outside the gene matches. This CDR3 comprises 12 residues. This CDR3 reads CASSATGSEQYF. CDR3 DNA sequence: TGTGCCAGTAGTGCGACAGGGTCCGAGCAGTACTTC.

The V call is TRBV5-1, the J call TRBJ2-2, with 8 bases fitting TRBD1. Germline V gene lookup returns CDR1 SGHRS and CDR2 YFSETQ. Unmatched junction bases numbered 11, after V lost 4 bases and J lost 9 bases. The CDR3 consists of 15 residues. CDR3 amino acids: CASSPGDRSFRELFF. CDR3 coding DNA: TGCGCCAGCAGCCCCGGGGACAGGTCCTTCCGGGAGCTGTTTTTT.

The CDR3 nucleotides are TGTGCCAGCAGTTTCCGACAAAGCAGGGAAAAACTGTTTTTT. This sequence encodes CASSFRQSREKLFF. This rearrangement joins TRBV27 to TRBJ1-4; D unresolved. This CDR3 contains 14 residues. Per germline, CDR1 MNHEY and CDR2 SMNVEV (reference sequence). Trimming removed 3 bases at V and 8 bases at J, with 13 bases between.

The chain carries TRBV2 and TRBJ2-7; TRBD2 matches 8 bases. The CDR3 has 13 amino acids. Trimming took 6 bases from V and 6 from J; bases not matched to a gene: 7. Germline V gene data show CDR1 as SNHLY and CDR2 as FYNNEI. The CDR3 loop reads CASRGRGGLEQYF. In nucleotides, the CDR3 is TGTGCCAGCAGGGGTCGGGGGGGCCTCGAGCAGTACTTC.

The chain recombines TRBV7-2 with TRBJ1-3; 9 bases fit TRBD1. Germline lookup yields CDR1 SGHTA and CDR2 FQGNSA. V was pared by 5 bases and J by 1 base, with 3 bases of the junction left unmatched. This CDR3 is built from 15 residues. The CDR3 bases are TGTGCCAGCAGCCCACAGGGGGCTTCTGGAAACACCATATATTTT. This codes for CASSPQGASGNTIYF.

The table lists this clone with a few counts. The genes are TRBV11-3 and TRBJ2-2; D remains ambiguous. This CDR3 comprises 15 residues. CDR1 and CDR2 from the germline V gene are SGHNT and YENEEA. The V end was cut by 0 bases, the J end by 4 bases, with 9 bases between. The CDR3 coding sequence is TGTGCCAGCAGCTTAGAGGCCGTTAGCACCGGGGAGCTGTTTTTT. Translated: CASSLEAVSTGELFF. The full variable domain, with the rest looked up from reference TRBV11-3 and TRBJ2-2, is EAGVVQSPRYKIIEKKQPVAFWCNPISGHNTLYWYLQNLGQGPELLIRYENEEAVDDSQLPKDRFSAERLKGVDSTLKIQPAELGDSAVYLCASSLEAVSTGELFFGEGSRLTVL.

This chain joins TRBV2 and TRBJ2-5, with 8 bases matching TRBD2. Per germline, CDR1 SNHLY and CDR2 FYNNEI. V was pared by 2 bases and J by 4 bases, with 9 bases of the junction left unmatched. CDR3 length: 16 residues. For the CDR3, the DNA is TGTGCCAGCAGTGAAAGGGTGAGGGGACTAGGAGAGACCCAGTACTTC. Protein sequence: CASSERVRGLGETQYF.

CDR3 amino acids: CASSVDRASEQFF. DNA for the CDR3: TGTGCCAGCAGCGTTGACAGGGCGAGTGAGCAGTTCTTC. This rearrangement joins TRBV7-9 to TRBJ2-1; 7 positions match TRBD1. The CDR3 covers 13 residues. V was clipped by 5 bases and J by 9 bases; unmatched bases: 7. Germline V gives CDR1 SEHNR, CDR2 FQNEAQ (reference sequence).

This chain joins TRBV5-8 and TRBJ2-1, with D perhaps matching TRBD1 (5 bases). The germline CDR1 and CDR2 sequences are SGHTS and YDEGEE. This CDR3 region has 15 residues. The ends were cut back, 4 bases at V and 3 bases at J, with 14 bases in the middle. DNA of the CDR3: TGTGCCAGCAGCCGAGACAGTGGAAGCTACAATGAGCAGTTCTTC. Translated, it gives CASSRDSGSYNEQFF.

This clone was seen more than once but under ten times. This same CDR3 is encoded by further DNA sequences in the sample. V is TRBV7-3 and J is TRBJ1-5; no clear D. In germline, CDR1 is SGHTA, CDR2 FQGTGA. The germline V and J ends were trimmed by 2 bases and 2 bases, with 4 bases remaining between them. This CDR3 has 13 residues. This chain's CDR3 is CASSLERNQPQHF. The CDR3 nucleotides read TGTGCCAGCAGCTTAGAACGCAATCAGCCCCAGCATTTT.

The chain employs TRBV6-4 and TRBJ1-2, with no clear D. The CDR3 loop spans 11 amino acids. Germline CDR1 reads MRHNA; CDR2 reads SNTAGT. V was clipped by 8 bases and J by 5 bases, with 9 bases between them. CDR3 DNA: TGTGCCAGCGGCGGGCCTTATGGCTACACCTTC. It yields the protein CASGGPYGYTF.

Here the CDR3 reads CASSQQSSGTSLANQPQHF. The CDR3 DNA reads TGCGCCAGCAGCCAACAATCTAGCGGGACATCCTTAGCAAATCAGCCCCAGCATTTT. The genes are TRBV4-1 and TRBJ1-5; a possible D gene is TRBD1 (6 bases). Germline V gives CDR1 MGHRA, CDR2 YSYEKL. The CDR3 loop spans 19 amino acids. The germline V and J ends were trimmed by 2 bases and 4 bases, with 24 bases remaining between them.

The CDR3 spells CAWSGQAGSYEQYF. The CDR3 DNA reads TGTGCCTGGAGTGGACAGGCGGGGTCCTACGAGCAGTACTTC. The genes are TRBV30 and TRBJ2-7; tentatively, D is TRBD1 or TRBD2 (6 bases each). V dropped 1 base and J dropped 1 base, with 11 bases sitting between them. CDR1 is GTSNPN and CDR2 is SVGIG in the germline V gene (reference sequence). There are 14 residues in the CDR3. The full variable domain, rest sourced from reference TRBV30 and TRBJ2-7, is SQTIHQWPATLVQPVGSPLSLECTVEGTSNPNLYWYRQAAGRGLQLLFYSVGIGQISSEVPQNLSASRPQDRQFILSSKKLLLSDSGFYLCAWSGQAGSYEQYFGPGTRLTVT.

The chain joins TRBV11-2 to TRBJ1-2; TRBD1 aligns across 7 bases. The V gene's germline CDR1 is SGHAT and CDR2 FQNNGV. Trimming at V came to 5 bases and at J to 4 bases, leaving 7 bases not matched to a gene. CDR3 size: 14 residues. CDR3 amino acids: CASSPAHRGYGYTF. The DNA for the CDR3 is TGTGCCAGCAGCCCCGCCCACAGGGGCTATGGCTACACCTTC.

The V call is TRBV6-1, the J call TRBJ1-5; no reliable D call. This CDR3 comprises 15 residues. V lost 5 bases, J lost 0 bases, and 11 bases lay in between. Germline values: CDR1 MNHNS, CDR2 SASEGT. The CDR3 region is CASSSGSNSNQPQHF. CDR3 nucleotides: TGTGCCAGCAGTTCCGGGTCTAATAGCAATCAGCCCCAGCATTTT.

In nucleotides, the CDR3 is TGTGCCAGTACCAATAGCGGCCCAGAGACCCAGTACTTC. This encodes CASTNSGPETQYF. This sequence joins TRBV19 and TRBJ2-5, with D tentatively TRBD2 (6 bases). Looked up from germline, CDR1 is LNHDA and CDR2 is SQIVND (reference sequence). With 7 bases removed from V and 4 bases from J, the gap between germline ends came to 13 bases. The CDR3 length is 13 residues.

The chain carries TRBV5-1 and TRBJ1-2; possibly TRBD1 for D (6 bases). In germline, CDR1 is SGHRS, CDR2 YFSETQ. V lost 4 bases, J lost 5 bases, and 12 bases lay in between. This CDR3 is 13 amino acids long. Here the CDR3 DNA reads TGCGCCAGCAGCCTGGACAGCGATTATGGCTACACCTTC. Translation: CASSLDSDYGYTF.

The rearrangement joins TRBV30 to TRBJ2-1, with D perhaps matching TRBD2 (6 bases). This CDR3 comprises 13 residues. V was cut by 5 bases and J by 13 bases, with 21 bases left in between. The V gene's germline CDR1 is GTSNPN and CDR2 SVGIG (reference sequence). CDR3 sequence reads: CAWGEVKPLTQFF. CDR3 sequence (DNA): TGTGCCTGGGGGGAGGTAAAGCCCTTAACTCAGTTCTTC.

The chain recombines TRBV9 with TRBJ1-2; 9 nucleotides align to TRBD1. The trim removed 0 bases at V and 2 bases at J, leaving 11 bases unmatched. The CDR3 spans 18 residues. Germline V gene data show CDR1 as SGDLS and CDR2 as YYNGEE. The CDR3 here is CASSVAAQTGGRNYGYTF. The CDR3 coding sequence is TGTGCCAGCAGCGTAGCAGCCCAGACAGGGGGTCGGAACTATGGCTACACCTTC.

The chain has TRBV7-2 and TRBJ1-2, with 9 bases aligning to TRBD1. V was pared by 5 bases and J by 6 bases, with 7 bases of the junction left unmatched. Per germline, CDR1 SGHTA and CDR2 FQGNSA. This CDR3 has 14 amino acids. CDR3 sequence reads: CASSTNRGRNGYTF. In nucleotides, the CDR3 is TGTGCCAGCAGCACGAACAGGGGGCGGAATGGCTACACCTTC.

The chain links TRBV29-1 to TRBJ1-2; D unclear. Germline V gene lookup returns CDR1 SQVTM and CDR2 ANQGSEA. This CDR3 has 12 residues. V dropped 6 bases and J dropped 0 bases, with 8 bases sitting between them. DNA of the CDR3: TGCAGCGTAACATCTACTAACTATGGCTACACCTTC. Its translation is CSVTSTNYGYTF. Drawing the rest from reference TRBV29-1 and TRBJ1-2, the complete variable domain is SAVISQKPSRDICQRGTSLTIQCQVDSQVTMMFWYRQQPGQSLTLIATANQGSEATYESGFVIDKFPISRPNLTFSTLTVSNMSPEDSSIYLCSVTSTNYGYTFGSGTRLTVV.

The V and J genes are TRBV5-1 and TRBJ2-7; 7 bases are shared with TRBD1. Germline CDR1 SGHRS, CDR2 YFSETQ. The CDR3 extends over 15 amino acids. V lost 2 bases and J lost 6; bases outside the gene matches: 11. CDR3 protein: CASSFTGDPRGEQYF. CDR3 DNA: TGCGCCAGCAGCTTTACAGGGGATCCCAGGGGCGAGCAGTACTTC. Full variable domain (missing parts from reference TRBV5-1 and TRBJ2-7): KAGVTQTPRYLIKTRGQQVTLSCSPISGHRSVSWYQQTPGQGLQFLFEYFSETQRNKGNFPGRFSGRQFSNSRSEMNVSTLELGDSALYLCASSFTGDPRGEQYFGPGTRLTVT.

The rearrangement joins TRBV5-6 to TRBJ2-1, with D possibly being TRBD2 (6 bases). Trimming cost V 4 bases and J 2 bases, with 16 bases left between them. Germline V gene lookup returns CDR1 SGHDT and CDR2 YYEEEE. The CDR3 runs 16 residues. The CDR3: CASSGTGGAPYNEQFF. As DNA, the CDR3 is TGTGCCAGCAGCGGGACGGGCGGGGCCCCCTACAATGAGCAGTTCTTC. The full variable domain, completed using reference TRBV5-6 and TRBJ2-1, is DAGVTQSPTHLIKTRGQQVTLRCSPKSGHDTVSWYQQALGQGPQFIFQYYEEEERQRGNFPDRFSGHQFPNYSSELNVNALLLGDSALYLCASSGTGGAPYNEQFFGPGTRLTVL.

This clone occurred a few times. V is TRBV28 and J is TRBJ2-7; TRBD1 is a possible D gene (6 bases). The CDR3 contains 15 residues. Germline V gene lookup returns CDR1 MDHEN and CDR2 SYDVKM. The V gene lost 2 bases and the J gene lost 5 bases, with 16 bases spanning the gap. This chain's CDR3 is CASSLIVQGRHEQYF. In DNA, the CDR3 is TGTGCCAGCAGTTTAATCGTTCAGGGGCGCCACGAGCAGTACTTC.

The chain uses TRBV5-6 and TRBJ2-2; 11 nucleotides agree with TRBD1. The V gene's germline CDR1 is SGHDT and CDR2 YYEEEE. The CDR3 loop spans 16 amino acids. Trimming at V came to 4 bases and at J to 6 bases, leaving 8 bases not matched to a gene. The CDR3 sequence: CASSPRDRGDPGELFF. CDR3 nucleotide sequence: TGTGCCAGCAGCCCCCGGGACAGGGGGGATCCCGGGGAGCTGTTTTTT.

The CDR3 loop is CSVEDPRGRVSSGANVLTF. The DNA for the CDR3 is TGCAGCGTTGAAGATCCCCGCGGCAGAGTTAGCTCTGGGGCCAACGTCCTGACTTTC. The V and J genes are TRBV29-1 and TRBJ2-6; D is unresolved. Germline CDR1 is SQVTM and CDR2 is ANQGSEA. There are 19 residues in the CDR3. Trimming pared 0 bases from V and 0 bases from J, leaving 18 bases between.

The gene calls are TRBV11-3 and TRBJ1-1; 11 bases fit TRBD1. Germline V gene data show CDR1 as SGHNT and CDR2 as YENEEA. This CDR3 has 15 residues. The V segment lost 4 bases and the J segment 1 base; nucleotides outside the gene matches: 2. CDR3 nucleotide sequence: TGTGCCAGCAGCTCGGGACAGGGGGAGAACACTGAAGCTTTCTTT. Amino acids: CASSSGQGENTEAFF. The whole variable domain, remainder taken from reference TRBV11-3 and TRBJ1-1, is EAGVVQSPRYKIIEKKQPVAFWCNPISGHNTLYWYLQNLGQGPELLIRYENEEAVDDSQLPKDRFSAERLKGVDSTLKIQPAELGDSAVYLCASSSGQGENTEAFFGQGTRLTVV.

V gene TRBV4-1 combines with J gene TRBJ1-5; TRBD1 might be the D (5 bases). Germline CDR1 and CDR2: MGHRA and YSYEKL. Trimming took off 3 bases at V and 0 bases at J, with 15 bases between the two ends. The CDR3 has 17 residues. The CDR3 nucleotides read TGCGCCAGCAGCCACCCACAGGACGGTTATAGCAATCAGCCCCAGCATTTT. It codes for CASSHPQDGYSNQPQHF.